This T cell receptor (beta chain) was documented in a study of graft-versus-host responses after intestinal transplantation. On this clone itself: Antigen specificity is unknown.

In germline, CDR1 is SGHNT, CDR2 YENEEA. The V gene lost 2 bases and the J gene lost 2 bases, with 0 bases spanning the gap. The CDR3 extends over 11 amino acids. The data were produced by immunoSEQ multiplex PCR, yet TCRdb's version contains in-frame clones alone and is incomplete. The top ten hold 0.2% to 0.25% of the sample, which has roughly 110,000 clones, around nine tenths seen once. Study results and caveats: The recipient marrow held GvH clones, and some of them showed up first in ileum or blood.

The chain uses TRBV11-3 and TRBJ1-2; D not resolved. Material: unstimulated CD4+ T cells sorted from spleen or lymph node cells, obtained before transplant. The TCR originated in a human donor who was the organ donor for an intestinal transplant. The CDR3 nucleotides are TGTGCCAGCAGCTTAAACTATGGCTACACCTTC. Its translation is CASSLNYGYTF.